This T cell receptor (beta chain) was found in a study of OX40 agonist ivuxolimab in advanced cancers. A note on the overall study: Ivuxolimab, which targeted the costimulatory receptor OX40 (CD134), was an agonistic, fully human IgG2 monoclonal antibody. Partial responses were achieved by three dose-escalation patients, of whom one had hepatocellular carcinoma and two had cutaneous melanoma. Among the approximately 50 dose-escalation patients, approximately 20 had hepatocellular carcinoma, around 15 melanoma, 9 renal cell carcinoma and 9 head and neck cancer. The paper describes the monotherapy dose-escalation part (N ≈ 51 patients) of the phase I trial of ivuxolimab. Prior anti-PD-1, anti-PD-L1 or anti-CTLA-4 therapy was permitted, and approximately 40% of dose-escalation patients had received checkpoint inhibitors. Peripheral TCRbeta sequencing was intended to test whether TCR sequence diversity was altered and clonal T-cell expansion was caused by ivuxolimab. Intravenous ivuxolimab was administered to patients every 2 weeks at six dose levels: 0.01, 0.1, 0.3, 1.5, 3 and 10 mg/kg. In the dose-escalation cohort, about four fifths of patients were male, and the mean age was 60 years with a range of about 20 to 80. Points the paper makes about the study in general: Low levels of normalized T-cell clonal expansion were also seen in some patients who did not respond. Partial responders in the 0.1-3.0 mg/kg groups had among the lowest normalized peripheral clonal expansion, especially among CD8+ T cells. The antigen specificity of the clonally expanded peripheral T cells was not determined. After ivuxolimab, more expanded clones were found on average in CD8+ T cells than in CD4+ T cells. Clonal expansion of both CD4+ and CD8+ blood T cells was observed from baseline to week 6 at doses 0.1 to 3.0 mg/kg.

Patients with a history of autoimmune disease or receiving systemic immunosuppression were excluded from the trial. Peripheral blood for TCR sequencing was collected from all dose cohorts at baseline, on cycle 4 day 1, and on cycle 7 day 1. The samples were taken from a phase I, first-in-human, multicenter, open-label dose-escalation trial of ivuxolimab. Adults with locally advanced or metastatic head and neck squamous cell, hepatocellular, melanoma or renal cell carcinoma were enrolled in the trial. Before TCR sequencing, CD4+ and CD8+ T cells were separately sorted from peripheral blood. A word on this clone: No cognate antigen has been identified for it. Per-base quality was not reported, and no clone a single base away is much larger than it.

Genomic DNA was extracted from sorted cells for sequencing of the TCRbeta CDR3 region. TCRbeta CDR3 regions were sequenced using the immunoSEQ Assay. The clones in this table, taken by TCRdb from immuneACCESS, are in-frame only. Not every clone is retained; where verified, under half of the shortfall comes from an unresolved V gene, and the cause of the rest is unknown. Across this sample there are approximately 94,000 clones, with about 91% seen only once. 0.5% to 0.65% of the sample goes to the ten largest clones. Based on the germline V gene, the CDR1 and CDR2 sequences are MGHRA and YSYEKL. From the cysteine up to the phenylalanine, the CDR3 has a length of 14 residues. The only DNA kept is the CDR3, 42 bases in frame from the first base. Here V drops 4 bases and J drops 5 bases, and the junction holds 5 bases not matched to any gene.

The sequence derives from an adult with an advanced solid tumor such as melanoma, head and neck, liver or kidney cancer. Recombination linked TRBV4-1 to TRBJ2-5; TRBD1 aligns with 9 central bases. This material consisted of CD4+ or CD8+ T cells sorted from blood, taken in a trial of the OX40 agonist ivuxolimab. DNA sequence: TGCGCCAGCAGCCTACAGGGGGCTGGGGAGACCCAGTACTTC. The resulting protein is CASSLQGAGETQYF.